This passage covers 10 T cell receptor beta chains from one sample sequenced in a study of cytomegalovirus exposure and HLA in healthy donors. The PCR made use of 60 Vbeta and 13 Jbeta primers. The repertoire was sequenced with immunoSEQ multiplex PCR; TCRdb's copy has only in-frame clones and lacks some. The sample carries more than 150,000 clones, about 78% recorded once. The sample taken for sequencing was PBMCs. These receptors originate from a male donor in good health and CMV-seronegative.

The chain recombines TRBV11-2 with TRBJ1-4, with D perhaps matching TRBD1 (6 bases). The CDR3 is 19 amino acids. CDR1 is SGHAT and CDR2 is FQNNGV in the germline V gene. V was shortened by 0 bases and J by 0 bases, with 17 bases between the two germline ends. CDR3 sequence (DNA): TGTGCCAGCAGCTTAGATCTACAGGGCTTTGATGCAACTAATGAAAAACTGTTTTTT. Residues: CASSLDLQGFDATNEKLFF. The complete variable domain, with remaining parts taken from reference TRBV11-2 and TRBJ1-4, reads EAGVAQSPRYKIIEKRQSVAFWCNPISGHATLYWYQQILGQGPKLLIQFQNNGVVDDSQLPKDRFSAERLKGVDSTLKIQPAKLEDSAVYLCASSLDLQGFDATNEKLFFGSGTQLSVL.

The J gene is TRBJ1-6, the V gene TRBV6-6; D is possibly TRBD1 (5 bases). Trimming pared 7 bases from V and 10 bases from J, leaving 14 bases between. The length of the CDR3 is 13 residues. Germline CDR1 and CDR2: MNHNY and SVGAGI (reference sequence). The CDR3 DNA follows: TGTGCCAGCAACCTTCAGGGAATCTCACCCCTCCACTTT. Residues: CASNLQGISPLHF.

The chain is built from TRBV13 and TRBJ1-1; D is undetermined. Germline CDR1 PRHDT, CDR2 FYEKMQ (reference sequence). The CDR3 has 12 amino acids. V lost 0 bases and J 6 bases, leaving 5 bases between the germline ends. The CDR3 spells CASSLGRAEAFF. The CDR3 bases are TGTGCCAGCAGCTTAGGGAGGGCTGAAGCTTTCTTT.

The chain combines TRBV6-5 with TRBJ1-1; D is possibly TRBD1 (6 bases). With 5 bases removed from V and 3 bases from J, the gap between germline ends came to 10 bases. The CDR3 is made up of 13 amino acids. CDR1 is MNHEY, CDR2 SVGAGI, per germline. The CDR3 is CASSRQADTEAFF. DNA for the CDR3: TGTGCCAGCAGTCGACAGGCCGACACTGAAGCTTTCTTT.

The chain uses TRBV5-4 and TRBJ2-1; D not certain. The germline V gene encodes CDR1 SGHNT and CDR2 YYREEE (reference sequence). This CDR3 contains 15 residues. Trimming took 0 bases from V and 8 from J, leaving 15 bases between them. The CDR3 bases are TGTGCCAGCAGCTTGGAAGGAGTTTTATCCTATGAGCAGTTCTTC. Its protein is CASSLEGVLSYEQFF.

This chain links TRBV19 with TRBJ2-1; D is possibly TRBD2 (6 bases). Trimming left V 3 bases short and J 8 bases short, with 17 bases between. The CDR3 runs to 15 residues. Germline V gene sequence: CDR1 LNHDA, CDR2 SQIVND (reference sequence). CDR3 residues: CASSISGGFGDEQFF. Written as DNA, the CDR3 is TGTGCCAGTAGTATCTCCGGGGGATTTGGGGATGAGCAGTTCTTC.

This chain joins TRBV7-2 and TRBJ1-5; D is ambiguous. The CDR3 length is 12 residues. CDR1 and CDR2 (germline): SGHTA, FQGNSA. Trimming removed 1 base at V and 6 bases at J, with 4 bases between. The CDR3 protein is CASSLGSQPQHF. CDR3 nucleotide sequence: TGTGCCAGCAGCTTAGGCAGTCAGCCCCAGCATTTT.

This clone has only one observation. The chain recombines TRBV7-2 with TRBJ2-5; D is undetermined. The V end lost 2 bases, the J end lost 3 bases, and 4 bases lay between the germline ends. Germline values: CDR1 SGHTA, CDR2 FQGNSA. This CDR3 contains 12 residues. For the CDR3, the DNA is TGTGCCAGCAGCTTATTCGAAGAGACCCAGTACTTC. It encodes CASSLFEETQYF.

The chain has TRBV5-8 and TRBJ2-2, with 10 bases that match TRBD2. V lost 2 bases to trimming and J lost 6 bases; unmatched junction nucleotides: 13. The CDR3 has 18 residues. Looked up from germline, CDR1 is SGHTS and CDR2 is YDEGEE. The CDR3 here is CASSFPRSSGSSSGELFF. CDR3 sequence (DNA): TGTGCCAGCAGCTTCCCTAGATCTAGCGGGAGTAGTTCCGGGGAGCTGTTTTTT. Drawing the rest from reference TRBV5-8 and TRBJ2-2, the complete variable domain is EAGVTQSPTHLIKTRGQQATLRCSPISGHTSVYWYQQALGLGLQFLLWYDEGEERNRGNFPPRFSGRQFPNYSSELNVNALELEDSALYLCASSFPRSSGSSSGELFFGEGSRLTVL.

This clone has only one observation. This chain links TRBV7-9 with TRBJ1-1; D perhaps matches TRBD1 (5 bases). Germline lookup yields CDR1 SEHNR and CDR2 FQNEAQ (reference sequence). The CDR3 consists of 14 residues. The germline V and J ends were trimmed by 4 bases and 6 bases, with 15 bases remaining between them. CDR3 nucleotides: TGTGCCAGCAGCTCTATAGGGGAACAGGCTGAAGCTTTCTTT. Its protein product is CASSSIGEQAEAFF.